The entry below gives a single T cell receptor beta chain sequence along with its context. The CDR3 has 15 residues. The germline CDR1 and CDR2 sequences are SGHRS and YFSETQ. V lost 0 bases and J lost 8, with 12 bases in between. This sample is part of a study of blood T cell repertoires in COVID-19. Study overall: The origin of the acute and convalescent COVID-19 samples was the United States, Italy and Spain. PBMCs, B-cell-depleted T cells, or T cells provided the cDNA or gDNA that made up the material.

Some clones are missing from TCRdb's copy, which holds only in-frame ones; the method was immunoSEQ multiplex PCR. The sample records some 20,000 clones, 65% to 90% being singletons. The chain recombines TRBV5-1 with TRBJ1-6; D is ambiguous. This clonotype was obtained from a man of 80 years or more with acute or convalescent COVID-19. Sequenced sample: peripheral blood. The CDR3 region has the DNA TGCGCCAGCAGCTTGGGAACCACAGCCTATTCACCCCTCCACTTT. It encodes CASSLGTTAYSPLHF.